This TCR beta chain was identified in a study of blood T cell repertoires in COVID-19. Study in general: Acute-phase and convalescent COVID-19 samples originated in the United States, Italy and Spain. PBMCs, B-cell-depleted T cells, or T cells were the source of the cDNA or gDNA that made up the material.

Authors' analysis steps: Reference gene primer amplification in the assay estimated nucleated cell counts. Profiling relied on immunoSEQ multiplex PCR, and the TCRdb table lists in-frame clones only, not all of them. Clone size and V and J calls were adopted from that table, with D and trimming inferred from the DNA. This sample carries about 80,000 clones, around 80% of them seen once, and the ten largest clones take approximately 39%. Germline V gene lookup returns CDR1 MNHEY and CDR2 SMNVEV (reference sequence). CDR3 length: 15 amino acids. Losses at the gene ends were 5 bases for V and 2 bases for J; bases not matched to a gene: 5.

Sequenced sample: peripheral blood. The receptor was derived from a woman between 65 and 79 years old with acute or convalescent COVID-19. This sequence joins TRBV27 and TRBJ2-5, with 10 bases identical to TRBD2. DNA for the CDR3: TGTGCCAGCAGTCTAATAGCGGGAGGACAAGAGACCCAGTACTTC. Protein: CASSLIAGGQETQYF.